Below, 19 T cell receptor beta chains from the same sample are listed, as sequenced in a study of molecular identifiers for immune sequencing clone quantification. TCRdb reanalysed the PCR reads using MiXCR and keeps one entry per CDR3 protein. The sample yields about 630,000 distinct CDR3 sequences, roughly 25% seen once. Specimen: naive CD8+ T cells from blood, with Jurkat cell RNA spiked in. Subset in this sample: FACS-sorted CD8+CD4-CCR7+CD45RA+ naive T cells. All receptors come from a human donor in good health. Some libraries in this study had Jurkat cell RNA spiked in.

This rearrangement joins TRBV11-2 to TRBJ1-1; D remains unclear. Trimming left V 1 base short and J 5 bases short, with 14 bases between. CDR1 is SGHAT and CDR2 is FQNNGV in the germline V gene. The CDR3 extends over 15 amino acids. The CDR3 nucleotides read TGTGCCAGCAGCTTAGGTATGGGCAGACAAACTGAAGCTTTCTTT. Translating it yields CASSLGMGRQTEAFF.

The rearrangement joins TRBV6-6 to TRBJ2-7; D is ambiguous. Deletions cut 8 bases from V and 0 bases from J, with 8 bases between. This CDR3 is 12 amino acids long. Germline V gene lookup returns CDR1 MNHNY and CDR2 SVGAGI (reference sequence). The CDR3 here is CASAPPSYEQYF. The CDR3 nucleotides read TGTGCCAGCGCCCCTCCCTCCTACGAGCAGTACTTC.

Remarks on this clonotype: This may stem from a read error, because a much larger clone lies one nucleotide away. The chain couples TRBV28 to TRBJ2-5, with 9 bases fitting TRBD2. Unmatched junction bases numbered 10, after V lost 8 bases and J lost 6 bases. The CDR3 length is 14 residues. From germline, CDR1 is MDHEN and CDR2 SYDVKM. The CDR3 nucleotides are TGTGCCAGCGGTCCGCGGGAGGGCCCGCAGACCCAGTACTTC. This encodes CASGPREGPQTQYF.

The sample holds a few counts of this clonotype. The gene calls are TRBV19 and TRBJ1-3, with D perhaps matching TRBD1 (5 bases). V was pared by 5 bases and J by 1 base, with 18 bases between. Looked up from germline, CDR1 is LNHDA and CDR2 is SQIVND (reference sequence). The CDR3 contains 17 residues. The CDR3 here is CASSPSGPTVSGNTIYF. The DNA of the CDR3 is TGTGCCAGTAGTCCCAGCGGGCCGACAGTATCTGGAAACACCATATATTTT.

This clonotype was seen only a few times. The chain recombines TRBV4-3 with TRBJ2-7; 8 bases match TRBD2. CDR3 length: 16 amino acids. V shed 0 bases, J shed 1 base, and the junction held 5 bases outside the gene matches. The germline gives CDR1 LGHNA, CDR2 YSLEER. Here the CDR3 reads CASSQDWGLGSYEQYF. The CDR3 region has the DNA TGCGCCAGCAGCCAAGATTGGGGACTAGGGTCCTACGAGCAGTACTTC.

This chain connects TRBV6-6 to TRBJ1-2; D not certain. Germline V gene data show CDR1 as MNHNY and CDR2 as SVGAGI (reference sequence). V lost 0 bases and J 12 bases, leaving 14 bases between the germline ends. CDR3 length equals 13 residues. CDR3 in amino acids: CASSYSKDVRDTF. CDR3 bases: TGTGCCAGCAGTTACTCGAAAGACGTACGCGACACCTTC.

For this clonotype: The final CDR3 position lacks the conserved phenylalanine or tryptophan, pointing to a likely read error. The genes are TRBV10-3 and TRBJ2-7; D possibly corresponds to TRBD2 (5 bases). Germline assignment: CDR1 ENHRY and CDR2 SYGVKD. Trimming pared 1 base from V and 4 bases from J, leaving 11 bases between. The CDR3 loop spans 14 amino acids. The CDR3 DNA reads TGTGCCATCAGTGAGTATGGAGCGGCTTACGAGCAGTACCTC. Translated, it gives CAISEYGAAYEQYL.

This clonotype was recorded once. A clone one base away is much larger, so this may be a read error. CDR3 coding DNA: TGCGCCAGCAGCCAAGCTCACGGCACCCAGAACACTGAAGCTTTCTTT. Translated, it gives CASSQAHGTQNTEAFF. The chain links TRBV4-3 to TRBJ1-1; D unclear. V was shortened by 1 base and J by 1 base, with 13 bases between the two germline ends. Germline V gene data show CDR1 as LGHNA and CDR2 as YSLEER. This CDR3 contains 16 residues.

Notes on this clonotype: A much larger clone lies a single base off, so this may be a read error. The V and J genes are TRBV19 and TRBJ2-7; tentatively, D is TRBD1 (5 bases). This CDR3 is 14 amino acids long. The germline V gene encodes CDR1 LNHDA and CDR2 SQIVND (reference sequence). V lost 3 bases and J lost 2, with 11 bases in between. The CDR3: CASSMRTRTYEQYF. The CDR3, as DNA: TGTGCCAGTAGTATGAGGACAAGGACCTACGAGCAGTACTTC.

The V and J genes are TRBV12-3 or TRBV12-4 and TRBJ2-1; D gene unclear. CDR3 length: 17 amino acids. V was cut by 5 bases and J by 4 bases, with 21 bases left in between. DNA for the CDR3: TGTGCCAGCAGTCTCAATATGGGATCACAAGGTTACAATGAGCAGTTCTTC. It specifies CASSLNMGSQGYNEQFF.

This clonotype showed up many times. The genes are TRBV5-6 and TRBJ2-3, with 7 bases matching TRBD1. The CDR3 length is 16 residues. Germline CDR1 is SGHDT and CDR2 is YYEEEE. Losses at the gene ends were 1 base for V and 2 bases for J; bases not matched to a gene: 7. Written as DNA, the CDR3 is TGTGCCAGCAGCTTGATTAGACAGGGATACACAGATACGCAGTATTTT. Translating gives CASSLIRQGYTDTQYF.

As concerns this clonotype: It may be a read error: a sequence one base away is much more abundant. This chain uses TRBV5-3 with TRBJ2-2; tentatively, D is TRBD1 (6 bases). TRBV5-3 is an open reading frame, and its role is uncertain. V was pared by 8 bases and J by 3 bases, with 11 bases between. The CDR3 consists of 13 residues. CDR3 amino acids: CASRRTDTGELFF. The CDR3 coding sequence is TGTGCCAGCAGGAGGACAGACACCGGGGAGCTGTTTTTT.

The V and J genes are TRBV4-3 and TRBJ2-7, with a tentative D call TRBD2 (5 bases). Per germline, CDR1 LGHNA and CDR2 YSLEER. The CDR3 length is 16 residues. The V and J ends lost 0 bases and 0 bases respectively, with 12 bases between them. The CDR3 nucleotides are TGCGCCAGCAGCCAAGACCGGGCTAGCTCCTCCTACGAGCAGTACTTC. It yields the protein CASSQDRASSSYEQYF.

A few counts support this clonotype. The V gene is TRBV6-5, the J gene TRBJ1-2; 7 bases are a match to TRBD1. The germline V gene encodes CDR1 MNHEY and CDR2 SVGAGI. The CDR3 extends over 14 amino acids. The V segment lost 5 bases and the J segment 5 bases; nucleotides outside the gene matches: 8. The CDR3 bases are TGTGCCAGCAGTCCCTTTGGGACAGAGTATGGCTACACCTTC. Amino acids: CASSPFGTEYGYTF.

Only one count was recorded for this clonotype. The V and J genes are TRBV12-3 or TRBV12-4 and TRBJ2-3; 10 bases agree with TRBD2. With 8 bases clipped from V and 7 bases from J, the junction kept 9 bases outside the gene matches. This CDR3 spans 14 amino acids. The DNA of the CDR3 is TGTGCCAGCGTTACTAGCGGGAATATAAATACGCAGTATTTT. It codes for CASVTSGNINTQYF.

The chain links TRBV20-1 to TRBJ2-1; 10 nucleotides align to TRBD2. V shed 0 bases and J 11 bases; nucleotides not matched to a gene: 13. CDR3 length: 16 residues. CDR1 is DFQATT and CDR2 is SNEGSKA in the germline V gene (reference sequence). The CDR3 sequence: CSAREVLGLADPKQFF. CDR3 DNA sequence: TGCAGTGCTAGAGAAGTTTTAGGACTAGCGGATCCAAAGCAGTTCTTC.

A word on this clonotype: The CDR3 ends on some other residue instead of the conserved phenylalanine or tryptophan, so this is likely a read error. V usage is TRBV2 and J usage is TRBJ2-2; 8 bases fit TRBD1. Germline V gene data show CDR1 as SNHLY and CDR2 as FYNNEI. The CDR3 length is 17 residues. Trimming cost V 6 bases and J 7 bases; bases outside gene matches: 16. CDR3 DNA sequence: TGTGCCAGCAGGGGAGACAGGGGCCGCCTTAACGACGGGGAGCTGTTTTTA. This codes for CASRGDRGRLNDGELFL.

This clonotype appeared many times. The V call is TRBV20-1, the J call TRBJ2-5; 13 bases are a match to TRBD2. Per the germline V gene, CDR1 is DFQATT and CDR2 is SNEGSKA (reference sequence). The CDR3 is 14 residues long. The J segment lost 3 bases and the V segment lost 5 bases, leaving 3 bases of the junction unmatched. The CDR3 nucleotides are TGCAGTGCTGGACTAGCGGGGGTAGAAGAGACCCAGTACTTC. Translation gives CSAGLAGVEETQYF.

The genes are TRBV3-1 and TRBJ2-7, with 7 bases lining up with TRBD1. Losses at the gene ends were 4 bases for V and 3 bases for J; bases not matched to a gene: 9. Per the germline V gene, CDR1 is LGHDT and CDR2 is YNNKEL (reference sequence). This CDR3 has 15 amino acids. Here the CDR3 DNA reads TGTGCCAGCAGCCTCGGACAGGTCCTTGTCTACGAGCAGTACTTC. This sequence encodes CASSLGQVLVYEQYF.